These T cell receptor beta chains were read from a single sample in a study of shared clonotypes between healthy human individuals. The method was immunoSEQ multiplex PCR; TCRdb's version includes in-frame clones alone and lacks a portion of them. The sample carries approximately 440,000 clones, more than 70% recorded once. Sequencing was performed on PBMCs. These receptors were taken from a woman between 40 and 50 years old in good health. Some clones in this sample may be carry-over from other donors' samples. Both conserved end residues are part of each CDR3. A D gene is named only where the DNA matches it firmly. Clone size appears in some rows only: once, few, many, or a class for an expanded clone.

TRBJ2-3 NA NA TRBV18 TGTGCCAGCTCACCTCAACCCAAATTCACAGATACGCAGTATTTT CASSPQPKFTDTQYF
TRBJ1-2 NA NA TRBV28 TGTGCCAGCTGGGGGTTAACTAACTATGGCTACACCTTC CASWGLTNYGYTF
TRBJ1-1 NA NA TRBV28 TGTGCCAGCAGTGTGGCAGGAAGGGACACTGAAGCTTTCTTT CASSVAGRDTEAFF
TRBJ1-1 TRBD1 NA TRBV28 TGTGCCAGCAGTTTGGACAGGGAATCGAACACTGAAGCTTTCTTT CASSLDRESNTEAFF
TRBJ2-7 TRBD2 NA TRBV30 TGTGCCTGGAGTCGACTAGCGGGAGGGAGCTCCTACGAGCAGTACTTC CAWSRLAGGSSYEQYF
TRBJ2-1 TRBD1 NA TRBV5-1 TGCGCCAGCAGTCCAGACAGGGGGGACAATGAGCAGTTCTTC CASSPDRGDNEQFF
TRBJ1-1 NA NA TRBV11-2 TGTGCCAGCAGCTTAGATCGGCAGAGGGAAGCTTTCTTT CASSLDRQREAFF
TRBJ2-3 NA NA TRBV7-6 TGTGCCAGCAGCGCCTTAGGGCATCACACAGATACGCAGTATTTT CASSALGHHTDTQYF
TRBJ2-7 NA NA TRBV4-1 TGCGCCAGCAGCCGAGAGGACAGATCCTACGAGCAGTACTTC CASSREDRSYEQYF
TRBJ2-5 TRBD1 NA TRBV5-1 TGCGCCAGCAGCCAGCAAAGGACAGGGATGCAAGAGACCCAGTACTTC CASSQQRTGMQETQYF
TRBJ2-1 NA many TRBV4-1 TGCGCCAGCAGCCAAGACAGGGAGCAGTTCTTC CASSQDREQFF
TRBJ2-1 TRBD1 NA TRBV5-1 TGCGCCAGCAGCTGGGACAGCCTCAATGGGCAGTTCTTC CASSWDSLNGQFF
TRBJ2-7 TRBD2 NA TRBV7-8 TGTGCCAGCAGCTTAAGCAGCGGGGGCTCCTACGAGCAGTACTTC CASSLSSGGSYEQYF
TRBJ1-1 NA NA TRBV28 TGTGCCAGCAGTCCCGAGGGGTACAGGTCTAAGGCTGAAGCTTTCTTT CASSPEGYRSKAEAFF
TRBJ2-1 NA NA TRBV4-3 TGCGCCAGCAGCCAGACTGAGTACTCCTACAATGAGCAGTTCTTC CASSQTEYSYNEQFF
TRBJ1-1 NA few TRBV9 TGTGCCAGCAGCGCCGGCCCCTGGGGCGAAGCTTTCTTT CASSAGPWGEAFF
TRBJ2-3 TRBD2 NA TRBV14 TGTGCCAGCAGCCAAGATCGGGAGGTGCGGGTAGGCACAGATACGCAGTATTTT CASSQDREVRVGTDTQYF
TRBJ1-5 NA NA TRBV30 TGTGCCTGGAGTTCCGGCCTTAATCAGCCCCAGCATTTT CAWSSGLNQPQHF
TRBJ2-5 NA NA TRBV6-6 TGTGCCAGCAGTTACGTTGGGGGGAGCGGAAGGGAGACCCAGTACTTC CASSYVGGSGRETQYF
TRBJ2-3 NA NA TRBV10-3 TGTGCCATCAGTGAGGATAGCACAGATACGCAGTATTTT CAISEDSTDTQYF
TRBJ1-1 NA NA TRBV9 TGTGCCAGCAGCCCCAGAGGCTGGACGGCGAACACTGAAGCTTTCTTT CASSPRGWTANTEAFF
TRBJ2-7 TRBD1 NA TRBV5-1 TGCGCCAGCAGCATAGGGACAGGGGACGAGCAGTACTTC CASSIGTGDEQYF
TRBJ2-1 NA once TRBV2 TGTGCCAGCAGTCAAGGGGCCCAGCCAGGTGAGCAGTTCTTC CASSQGAQPGEQFF
TRBJ2-1 TRBD2 NA TRBV14 TGTGCCAGCAGCCCATCTAGCGGGTACAATGAGCAGTTCTTC CASSPSSGYNEQFF
TRBJ1-2 NA NA TRBV7-9 TGTGCCAGCAGCTTCCCGATAACTCCCGCCACAGGGTCGGGCTACACCTTC CASSFPITPATGSGYTF
TRBJ2-6 NA NA TRBV2 TGTGCCAGCAGTGAATCAGCCCTCGGGTCCCTGGGCTTC CASSESALGSLGF
TRBJ2-7 NA once TRBV9 TGTGCCAGCAGCGTCAGCAACTCCTACGAGCAGTACTTC CASSVSNSYEQYF
TRBJ2-7 NA once TRBV7-9 TGTGCCAGCAGCTTAGTCGGGGCATATTGGTACGAGCAGTACTTC CASSLVGAYWYEQYF
TRBJ1-1 NA NA TRBV18 TGTGCCAGCTCACCATCGGTTGGGGGCCCCTCGGGTACTGAAGCTTTCTTT CASSPSVGGPSGTEAFF
TRBJ2-3 NA NA TRBV19 TGTGCCAGTAGTACCGGGATGAAAGATACGCAGTATTTT CASSTGMKDTQYF
TRBJ1-1 NA NA TRBV10-3 TGTGCCATCAGTGAGGGGGGCGGGCCCACTGAAGCTTTCTTT CAISEGGGPTEAFF
TRBJ1-3 NA NA TRBV7-8 TGTGCCAGCAGCTTAGTGAGGGCCCACACATTTGGAAACACCATATATTTT CASSLVRAHTFGNTIYF
TRBJ2-3 TRBD1 NA TRBV6-5 TGTGCCAGCAGACTAAGGGGGCTAGGGTACGATACGCAGTATTTT CASRLRGLGYDTQYF
TRBJ1-3 NA NA TRBV4-1 TGCGCCAGCAGCCTAGGACGGGCCAGCTCTGGAAACACCATATATTTT CASSLGRASSGNTIYF
TRBJ2-7 NA NA TRBV10-3 TGTGCCATCAGCCGACAGGAGACCTCCTACGAGCAGTACTTC CAISRQETSYEQYF
TRBJ2-5 NA NA TRBV5-1 TGCGCCAGCAGCATGACAGGAGAGACCCAGTACTTC CASSMTGETQYF
TRBJ1-1 NA NA TRBV5-1 TGCGCCAGCAGCTCGAGACAGGTAGGACCCACTGAAGCTTTCTTT CASSSRQVGPTEAFF
TRBJ1-3 TRBD1 NA TRBV5-1 TGCGCCAGCAGGCATAACAGGGGGACTGGAAACACCATATATTTT CASRHNRGTGNTIYF
TRBJ2-1 TRBD2 many TRBV27 TGTGCCAGCGGCGGACTAGCGGACTACAATGAGCAGTTCTTC CASGGLADYNEQFF
TRBJ1-5 NA NA TRBV30 TGTGCCTGGAGCCAGGGGAATACGAATCAGCCCCAGCATTTT CAWSQGNTNQPQHF
TRBJ1-1 NA once TRBV7-9 TGTGCCAGCAGCTTAGGGACGGAGAACACTGAAGCTTTCTTT CASSLGTENTEAFF
TRBJ2-3 TRBD2 NA TRBV5-4 TGTGCCAGCAGCTTGGAAACGGGAGGTCCTAGAGATACGCAGTATTTT CASSLETGGPRDTQYF
TRBJ2-7 TRBD2 once TRBV2 TGTGCCAGCATCGGAGCGGGAGTAGGGGGGAACTACGAGCAGTACTTC CASIGAGVGGNYEQYF
TRBJ1-2 NA NA TRBV30 TGTGCCTGGAGTGGCCCGGCCTATGGCTACACCTTC CAWSGPAYGYTF
TRBJ1-6 NA NA TRBV27 TGTGCCAGCAGTTTCAAGCGGGCAGCCAGTTCACCCCTCCACTTT CASSFKRAASSPLHF
TRBJ2-5 TRBD2 NA TRBV5-1 TGCGCCAGCAGCTCCCTAGCGGCCCAAGAGACCCAGTACTTC CASSSLAAQETQYF
TRBJ2-7 TRBD1 NA TRBV10-3 TGTGCCATCAGTCGCGGACAGGGCTCCTACGAGCAGTACTTC CAISRGQGSYEQYF
TRBJ2-3 TRBD2 NA TRBV19 TGTGCCAGTAGTATAGATGGGACTAGCGGGAGTTCTACAGATACGCAGTATTTT CASSIDGTSGSSTDTQYF
TRBJ2-7 NA NA TRBV5-4 TGTGCCAGCAGCTTTCCAAGCAGTGACGAGCAGTACTTC CASSFPSSDEQYF
TRBJ2-5 NA NA TRBV7-9 TGTGCCAGCAGCTTGATCTCACCCGGAGAGACCCAGTACTTC CASSLISPGETQYF
TRBJ1-5 TRBD1 NA TRBV19 TGTGCCAGTAGCAATACCCTCGGGACAGTCAATCAGCCCCAGCATTTT CASSNTLGTVNQPQHF
TRBJ2-1 NA few TRBV6-5 TGTGCCAGCAGCCCCTCCGAGTTGTATGAGCAGTTCTTC CASSPSELYEQFF
TRBJ2-7 NA NA TRBV7-2 TGTGCCAGCACGTCTGGAGGTCTGACTTCCTACGAGCAGTACTTC CASTSGGLTSYEQYF
TRBJ1-2 NA NA TRBV6-4 TGTGCCAGCAGTGACTGGGGGCGCCCCGAATATGGCTACACCTTC CASSDWGRPEYGYTF
TRBJ2-3 NA NA TRBV4-2 TGTGCCAGCAGCCAAGGGGAGGACAGGCCCCCAGATACGCAGTATTTT CASSQGEDRPPDTQYF
TRBJ2-5 NA NA TRBV7-9 TGTGCCAGCAGCCCCCAGACAGGCCAAGAGACCCAGTACTTC CASSPQTGQETQYF
TRBJ2-3 TRBD2 NA TRBV2 TGTGCCAGCAGTGTACTAGCGGGGGGGGATACGCAGTATTTT CASSVLAGGDTQYF
TRBJ2-1 NA once TRBV18 TGTGCCAGCTCACCACCCGGCAGGGGGGGCATAGGTGAGCAGTTCTTC CASSPPGRGGIGEQFF
TRBJ2-6 TRBD2 NA TRBV30 TGTGCCCGTAGACTAGCGGGAGGTTCTGGGGCCAACGTCCTGACTTTC CARRLAGGSGANVLTF
TRBJ1-1 TRBD1 few TRBV11-2 TGTGCCAGCAGCTTCCGGGACAGGGAATGGATGAACACTGAAGCTTTCTTT CASSFRDREWMNTEAFF